The present T cell receptor beta chain was sequenced within a study of cytomegalovirus exposure and HLA in healthy donors. This clone was counted only a few times. The PCR had 60 Vbeta and 13 Jbeta primers. Only in-frame clones appear in the TCRdb table, and some are missing; sequencing was by immunoSEQ multiplex PCR. The sample has 150,000 to 200,000 clones, about 77% seen once; the top ten hold 7% to 9%. V dropped 4 bases and J dropped 4; count of bases not matched to a gene: 8. The CDR3 spans 17 residues. The germline V gene encodes CDR1 SGDLS and CDR2 YYNGEE. Material for sequencing was PBMCs. The clonotype was recovered from a male donor in good health and CMV-seropositive. This sequence joins TRBV9 and TRBJ2-3, with 14 bases matching TRBD2. CDR3 nucleotides: TGTGCCAGCAGCCTTGGACTAGCGGGGGGACTTTCAGATACGCAGTATTTT. Translating it yields CASSLGLAGGLSDTQYF. The full variable domain, completed using reference TRBV9 and TRBJ2-3, is DSGVTQTPKHLITATGQRVTLRCSPRSGDLSVYWYQQSLDQGLQFLIQYYNGEERAKGNILERFSAQQFPDLHSELNLSSLELGDSALYFCASSLGLAGGLSDTQYFGPGTRLTVL.